The 15 T cell receptor beta chains reported below all come from one sample, sequenced in a study of blood T cell repertoires in COVID-19. TCRdb's copy holds only in-frame clones and misses some; the assay was immunoSEQ multiplex PCR. The sample has roughly 130,000 clones, 84% seen once; the top ten hold approximately 13%. The sequenced material came from peripheral blood. The source is a woman aged 25 to 39 who had recovered from COVID-19.

The genes are TRBV5-6 and TRBJ2-3; 9 bases map to TRBD2. V shed 7 bases and J 1 base; nucleotides not matched to a gene: 19. CDR1 and CDR2 (germline): SGHDT, YYEEEE. The CDR3 totals 19 residues. CDR3 protein: CASAPRLADRSRRTDTQYF. In DNA form, the CDR3 reads TGTGCCAGCGCCCCAAGACTAGCGGACCGATCTCGGCGCACAGATACGCAGTATTTT.

This clone was found once. The rearrangement links TRBV11-1 to TRBJ2-2; possible D gene TRBD2, 6 bases. The CDR3 length is 16 residues. Germline V gene sequence: CDR1 SGHAT, CDR2 FQDESV (reference sequence). V was trimmed by 4 bases and J by 4 bases, leaving 16 bases between them. Here the CDR3 reads CASSYRDSRRTGELFF. CDR3 sequence (DNA): TGTGCCAGCAGCTATCGGGACTCGCGACGCACCGGGGAGCTGTTTTTT.

The rearrangement uses TRBV19 and TRBJ1-2, with a possible D match to TRBD1 (6 bases). CDR1 and CDR2 (germline): LNHDA, SQIVND (reference sequence). CDR3 size: 15 residues. With 5 bases removed from V and 0 bases from J, the gap between germline ends came to 13 bases. The CDR3 DNA reads as TGTGCCAGTAGTTTTCGACAGGCTTCTAACTATGGCTACACCTTC. It specifies CASSFRQASNYGYTF. The full variable domain, completed using reference TRBV19 and TRBJ1-2, is DGGITQSPKYLFRKEGQNVTLSCEQNLNHDAMYWYRQDPGQGLRLIYYSQIVNDFQKGDIAEGYSVSREKKESFPLTVTSAQKNPTAFYLCASSFRQASNYGYTFGSGTRLTVV.

The chain joins TRBV4-1 to TRBJ2-3, with 7 bases aligning to TRBD2. Germline lookup yields CDR1 MGHRA and CDR2 YSYEKL. Trimming at V came to 2 bases and at J to 2 bases, leaving 4 bases not matched to a gene. CDR3 length equals 15 residues. The CDR3 DNA reads as TGCGCCAGCAGCCAACCCGGGACTACCACAGATACGCAGTATTTT. Encoded protein: CASSQPGTTTDTQYF.

The V gene is TRBV27, the J gene TRBJ1-2, with TRBD1 identical over 7 bases. With 5 bases clipped from V and 4 bases from J, the junction kept 7 bases outside the gene matches. The CDR3 sequence is 14 residues long. Germline V gene lookup returns CDR1 MNHEY and CDR2 SMNVEV (reference sequence). Here the CDR3 DNA reads TGTGCCAGCAGTGGTCTGGGACAGAGCTATGGCTACACCTTC. Translation: CASSGLGQSYGYTF.

V is TRBV28 and J is TRBJ2-1; 14 bases are shared with TRBD2. Losses at the gene ends were 0 bases for V and 5 bases for J; bases not matched to a gene: 3. Germline V gene sequence: CDR1 MDHEN, CDR2 SYDVKM. This CDR3 is 17 amino acids long. The CDR3 loop reads CASSLWGLAGAHNEQFF. CDR3 bases: TGTGCCAGCAGTTTATGGGGACTAGCGGGAGCCCACAATGAGCAGTTCTTC.

CDR3 amino acids: CASSWGVLAGANNEQFF. In DNA form, the CDR3 reads TGTGCCAGCAGCTGGGGGGTGCTAGCGGGAGCCAACAATGAGCAGTTCTTC. The rearrangement links TRBV5-6 to TRBJ2-1, with 10 bases lining up with TRBD2. This CDR3 is 17 amino acids long. Germline V gene sequence: CDR1 SGHDT, CDR2 YYEEEE. Trimming removed 3 bases from V and 5 bases from J; junction bases left unmatched: 11.

The chain combines TRBV6-1 with TRBJ2-1, with a possible D match to TRBD1 (6 bases). With 6 bases removed from V and 5 bases from J, the gap between germline ends came to 17 bases. CDR1 is MNHNS and CDR2 is SASEGT in the germline V gene. The CDR3 covers 15 residues. The DNA of the CDR3 is TGTGCCAGCAGCTATCCCGGGACAATCAACAATGAGCAGTTCTTC. It encodes CASSYPGTINNEQFF.

The count of this clone is one. The CDR3 bases are TGTGCCAGCAGCCCCGCTGGCCCCTATGGCTACACCTTC. It encodes CASSPAGPYGYTF. The rearrangement uses TRBV9 and TRBJ1-2; D call uncertain. The CDR3 extends over 13 amino acids. Germline loops: CDR1 SGDLS, CDR2 YYNGEE. V lost 4 bases and J lost 4, with 11 bases in between.

The chain employs TRBV5-4 and TRBJ1-4; no definite D call. This CDR3 region has 14 residues. Deletions cut 0 bases from V and 5 bases from J, with 8 bases between. In germline, CDR1 is SGHNT, CDR2 YYREEE (reference sequence). Here the CDR3 reads CASSLDTTNEKLFF. CDR3 nucleotides: TGTGCCAGCAGCTTGGACACGACAAATGAAAAACTGTTTTTT.

The chain links TRBV18 to TRBJ1-6; the match to TRBD1 covers 7 bases. This CDR3 contains 15 residues. The ends lost 3 bases at V and 4 bases at J; junction bases unmatched: 3. Per germline, CDR1 KGHSH and CDR2 LQKENI. DNA of the CDR3: TGTGCCAGCTCACCGGTCAGGGGGTATAATTCACCCCTCCACTTT. It specifies CASSPVRGYNSPLHF.

This chain connects TRBV3-1 (or the pseudogene TRBV3-2) to TRBJ2-7; tentative D call: TRBD2 (6 bases). V was clipped by 0 bases and J by 3 bases, with 12 bases between them. Germline CDR1 and CDR2: LGHDT and YNNKEL (reference sequence). This CDR3 region has 15 residues. This chain's CDR3 is CASSQDPGSSYEQYF. The DNA of the CDR3 is TGTGCCAGCAGCCAAGATCCCGGGAGTAGCTACGAGCAGTACTTC.

The CDR3 reads CASSSLSSYNEQFF. For the CDR3, the DNA is TGTGCCAGCAGTTCTTTGAGCTCCTACAATGAGCAGTTCTTC. This rearrangement joins TRBV6-5 to TRBJ2-1; D is ambiguous. V was pared by 4 bases and J by 0 bases, with 7 bases between. Germline assignment: CDR1 MNHEY and CDR2 SVGAGI. The length of the CDR3 is 14 residues.

This clone appeared once. This chain links TRBV27 with TRBJ2-7; D unresolved. V lost 6 bases and J lost 3, with 12 bases in between. The CDR3 consists of 13 residues. CDR1 and CDR2 from the germline V gene are MNHEY and SMNVEV (reference sequence). The CDR3 loop reads CASRESAHYEQYF. The CDR3, as DNA: TGTGCCAGCAGGGAGTCGGCGCACTACGAGCAGTACTTC.

V and J are TRBV7-9 and TRBJ1-2, with a tentative D call TRBD1 (6 bases). Trimming cost V 2 bases and J 4 bases, with 11 bases left between them. CDR1 and CDR2 (germline): SEHNR, FQNEAQ (reference sequence). The CDR3 totals 14 residues. CDR3 bases: TGTGCCAGCAGCTTAAACAGGGTTGGCTATGGCTACACCTTC. Its protein product is CASSLNRVGYGYTF. Combining the CDR3 with reference TRBV7-9 and TRBJ1-2 gives the whole variable domain DTGVSQNPRHKITKRGQNVTFRCDPISEHNRLYWYRQTLGQGPEFLTYFQNEAQLEKSRLLSDRFSAERPKGSFSTLEIQRTEQGDSAMYLCASSLNRVGYGYTFGSGTRLTVV.